The 11 T cell receptor beta chains below all came from one sample that was sequenced in a study of cytomegalovirus exposure and HLA in healthy donors. Profiling relied on immunoSEQ multiplex PCR, and the TCRdb table lists in-frame clones only, not all of them. The repertoire holds 120,000 or so clones, with about 96% as singletons. The source material was PBMCs. The receptor set was obtained from a man younger than 30 in good health and CMV-seronegative.

In its sample, this clone was seen once. This chain links TRBV6-5 with TRBJ2-7; 8 nucleotides agree with TRBD1. CDR1 is MNHEY and CDR2 is SVGAGI in the germline V gene. The V and J ends lost 3 bases and 7 bases, in that order; junction bases with no gene match: 8. The CDR3 has 14 amino acids. The DNA for the CDR3 is TGTGCCAGCAGTTATCTTGCAGGGGGCAGGGAGCAGTACTTC. The encoded protein is CASSYLAGGREQYF.

The V gene is TRBV7-9, the J gene TRBJ2-7; D remains unclear. V lost 10 bases, J lost 4 bases, and 14 bases lay in between. This CDR3 has 12 residues. Per the germline V gene, CDR1 is SEHNR and CDR2 is FQNEAQ (reference sequence). CDR3 sequence: CANPQMVYEQYF. CDR3 nucleotides: TGTGCCAATCCGCAGATGGTATACGAGCAGTACTTC.

The chain couples TRBV7-8 to TRBJ2-7; 9 positions agree with TRBD2. Per germline, CDR1 SGHVS and CDR2 FQNEAQ. The CDR3 is made up of 16 amino acids. V was clipped by 5 bases and J by 3 bases; unmatched bases: 11. CDR3 DNA sequence: TGTGCCAGCAGCCAGGGGATAGCGGGAGAAATCTACGAGCAGTACTTC. Encoded protein: CASSQGIAGEIYEQYF. Together with reference TRBV7-8 and TRBJ2-7, the CDR3 gives the full variable domain: GAGVSQSPRYKVAKRGQDVALRCDPISGHVSLFWYQQALGQGPEFLTYFQNEAQLDKSGLPSDRFFAERPEGSVSTLKIQRTQQEDSAVYLCASSQGIAGEIYEQYFGPGTRLTVT.

The chain employs TRBV21-1 and TRBJ2-2; TRBD1 was called by the table and not checked on the DNA. TRBV21-1 is a pseudogene segment. This CDR3 is built from 18 residues. This CDR3 is CASSVQLDRSNNTGELFF. CDR3 bases: TGTGCCAGCAGCGTTCAGCTGGACAGGTCTAATAACACCGGGGAGCTGTTTTTT.

The chain joins TRBV30 to TRBJ1-2; unclear D gene. CDR3 length: 12 amino acids. V was pared by 0 bases and J by 8 bases, with 10 bases between. Germline CDR1 and CDR2: GTSNPN and SVGIG (reference sequence). The CDR3 DNA reads as TGTGCCTGGAGTGTAGGTAGGGAGGGCTACACCTTC. As protein: CAWSVGREGYTF.

The V call is TRBV4-2, the J call TRBJ1-1, with a weak D call TRBD1 (6 bases). Looked up from germline, CDR1 is LGHNA and CDR2 is YNFKEQ. V dropped 1 base and J dropped 1 base, with 10 bases sitting between them. CDR3 length equals 15 residues. The CDR3 DNA is TGTGCCAGCAGCCAAGGTGACAGGCCGAACACTGAAGCTTTCTTT. Its protein is CASSQGDRPNTEAFF.

The V and J genes are TRBV4-1 and TRBJ1-4; D uncertain. The germline V and J ends were trimmed by 1 base and 8 bases, with 14 bases remaining between them. Germline loops: CDR1 MGHRA, CDR2 YSYEKL. The CDR3 extends over 15 amino acids. CDR3 residues: CASSQVGGFGEKLFF. CDR3 in DNA: TGCGCCAGCAGCCAAGTCGGAGGCTTCGGAGAAAAACTGTTTTTT.

This chain links TRBV29-1 with TRBJ1-1; TRBD1 matches 8 bases. J lost 11 bases, V lost 2 bases, and 4 bases had no gene match. CDR1 SQVTM and CDR2 ANQGSEA come from the germline V gene. The CDR3 is 11 residues long. Here the CDR3 DNA reads TGCAGCGTTGAAAACAGGGGGGGCGCTTTCTTT. Residues: CSVENRGGAFF.

A remark on this clone: Additional DNA sequences in this sample encode the identical CDR3. DNA of the CDR3: TGTGCCAGCAGTCTCCTTCAGGGTAACACTGAAGCTTTCTTT. Its translation: CASSLLQGNTEAFF. This chain joins TRBV6-5 and TRBJ1-1; D may be TRBD1 (5 bases). Trimming cost V 5 bases and J 2 bases, with 12 bases left between them. The CDR3 totals 14 residues. Germline V CDR1 and CDR2: MNHEY, SVGAGI.

For the CDR3, the DNA is TGTGCCAGCAGCTTACCAGGGGGCCGGGAGGTATACGAGCAGTACTTC. Its translation is CASSLPGGREVYEQYF. This chain joins TRBV5-6 and TRBJ2-7, with D perhaps matching TRBD1 (8 bases). The germline V and J ends were trimmed by 2 bases and 4 bases, with 19 bases remaining between them. The CDR3 length is 16 residues. Germline CDR1 and CDR2: SGHDT and YYEEEE. Looking up the rest from reference TRBV5-6 and TRBJ2-7 gives the full variable domain: DAGVTQSPTHLIKTRGQQVTLRCSPKSGHDTVSWYQQALGQGPQFIFQYYEEEERQRGNFPDRFSGHQFPNYSSELNVNALLLGDSALYLCASSLPGGREVYEQYFGPGTRLTVT.

This chain links TRBV27 with TRBJ2-5; D ambiguous. V was clipped by 0 bases and J by 5 bases, with 7 bases between them. This CDR3 contains 13 residues. In germline, CDR1 is MNHEY, CDR2 SMNVEV (reference sequence). CDR3 in DNA: TGTGCCAGCAGTTTATCGTTCCGGGAGACCCAGTACTTC. It encodes CASSLSFRETQYF.